This paragraph reports one TCR beta chain. The record originates from a study of blood T cell repertoires in COVID-19. Participants were aged 18 to 89 years from 20 to 30 US areas. Allocation to cohorts depended on clinical history reported by the participants. Measured with immunoSEQ multiplex PCR; TCRdb has only the in-frame clones, and not every one. The sample lists around 450,000 clones, approximately 86% occurring once. Sequences were obtained from PBMCs or T cells enriched from blood (not recorded which). This TCR derives from a woman aged 18-29 years who had recovered from COVID-19.

CDR3 in amino acids: CASSDESNQPQHF. CDR3 sequence (DNA): TGTGCCAGCAGTGACGAGAGCAATCAGCCCCAGCATTTT. The chain combines TRBV2 with TRBJ1-5; D unclear. Trimming removed 3 bases from V and 1 base from J, with 4 bases in between. The CDR3 spans 13 residues. Germline V gene sequence: CDR1 SNHLY, CDR2 FYNNEI. The full variable domain, completed using reference TRBV2 and TRBJ1-5, is EPEVTQTPSHQVTQMGQEVILRCVPISNHLYFYWYRQILGQKVEFLVSFYNNEISEKSEIFDDQFSVERPDGSNFTLKIRSTKLEDSAMYFCASSDESNQPQHFGDGTRLSIL.